Below are 14 T cell receptor beta chains sequenced from a single sample in a study of preoperative IRX-2 immunotherapy in early breast cancer. The treatment here: preoperative locoregional IRX-2 cytokine immunotherapy. The repertoire was sequenced with immunoSEQ multiplex PCR; TCRdb's copy has only in-frame clones and lacks some. The table lists about 38,000 clones, 82% of them singletons. Sample: lymph node tissue, taken after IRX-2 immunotherapy. Receptors were obtained from a human donor with breast cancer.

The chain links TRBV7-1 to TRBJ1-4; weak D call: TRBD1 (6 bases). TRBV7-1 is an ORF, and what it does is uncertain. The length of the CDR3 is 16 residues. The V and J ends lost 7 bases and 5 bases respectively, with 20 bases between them. CDR3 loop: CASNNYNREENEKLFF. The CDR3 DNA is TGTGCCAGCAACAACTATAACAGGGAGGAGAATGAAAAACTGTTTTTT.

The gene calls are TRBV6-8 and TRBJ1-1; D possibly corresponds to TRBD1 (5 bases). Trimming took 8 bases from V and 1 from J, leaving 14 bases between them. CDR1 and CDR2 (germline): MNHGY, SAAAGT. The CDR3 spans 14 residues. The CDR3 region has the DNA TGTGCCAGCGGACCCAGGGTGGAGAACACTGAAGCTTTCTTT. This codes for CASGPRVENTEAFF.

The chain has TRBV5-1 and TRBJ2-5, with a tentative D call TRBD2 (5 bases). The CDR3 covers 16 residues. Germline CDR1 reads SGHRS; CDR2 reads YFSETQ. V was cut by 0 bases and J by 2 bases, with 14 bases left in between. CDR3 amino acids: CASSLALDSPQETQYF. The CDR3 bases are TGCGCCAGCAGCTTGGCCTTGGACTCCCCTCAAGAGACCCAGTACTTC.

The chain links TRBV5-1 to TRBJ1-5; TRBD1 matches at 8 bases. Germline CDR1 reads SGHRS; CDR2 reads YFSETQ. The ends lost 0 bases at V and 3 bases at J; junction bases unmatched: 2. CDR3 size: 15 residues. The CDR3 DNA is TGCGCCAGCAGCTTGGGGGACAGGCCCAATCAGCCCCAGCATTTT. Translating gives CASSLGDRPNQPQHF.

As DNA, the CDR3 is TGTGCCAGCAGCTTGGAAGCTAGGACAGGGGGGAACTATGGCTACACCTTC. This translates into CASSLEARTGGNYGYTF. V usage is TRBV7-5 and J usage is TRBJ1-2; the table assigns TRBD1, which was not confirmed against the DNA. TRBV7-5 is a pseudogene. The CDR3 runs 17 residues.

J is TRBJ1-1 and V is TRBV11-3; possible D gene TRBD1, 5 bases. Germline V CDR1 and CDR2: SGHNT, YENEEA. This CDR3 has 15 residues. V was pared by 5 bases and J by 0 bases, with 13 bases between. CDR3 protein: CASSIRWGMNTEAFF. Written as DNA, the CDR3 is TGTGCCAGCAGCATTCGATGGGGCATGAACACTGAAGCTTTCTTT.

The V call is TRBV11-3, the J call TRBJ1-1; D possibly corresponds to TRBD1 (6 bases). V dropped 5 bases and J dropped 1 base, with 11 bases sitting between them. The CDR3 spans 14 residues. Germline CDR1 SGHNT, CDR2 YENEEA. The CDR3 sequence: CASSPWTANTEAFF. The CDR3 DNA reads TGTGCCAGCAGCCCCTGGACAGCGAACACTGAAGCTTTCTTT.

The chain recombines TRBV11-3 with TRBJ1-5; D ambiguous. Trimming took 1 base from V and 1 from J, leaving 11 bases between them. The CDR3 loop spans 16 amino acids. Germline V gene data show CDR1 as SGHNT and CDR2 as YENEEA. In DNA, the CDR3 is TGTGCCAGCAGCTTAGGTCTTGTGGGAAGCAATCAGCCCCAGCATTTT. Amino acids: CASSLGLVGSNQPQHF.

This rearrangement joins TRBV6-8 to TRBJ1-1; unclear D gene. The CDR3 runs to 13 residues. The V end lost 2 bases, the J end lost 3 bases, and 7 bases lay between the germline ends. Germline V CDR1 and CDR2: MNHGY, SAAAGT. The CDR3 region is CASSYEVDTEAFF. In DNA, the CDR3 is TGTGCCAGCAGTTACGAGGTAGACACTGAAGCTTTCTTT.

V usage is TRBV30 and J usage is TRBJ1-1; no reliable D call. Deletions cut 1 base from V and 1 base from J, with 10 bases between. This CDR3 comprises 14 residues. Per the germline V gene, CDR1 is GTSNPN and CDR2 is SVGIG (reference sequence). The CDR3, as DNA: TGTGCCTGGAGTGAAATAAACAGGAACACTGAAGCTTTCTTT. It translates to CAWSEINRNTEAFF.

The gene calls are TRBV11-1 and TRBJ2-2, with 8 bases that match TRBD1. V shed 5 bases and J 0 bases; nucleotides not matched to a gene: 2. The germline CDR1 and CDR2 sequences are SGHAT and FQDESV (reference sequence). The CDR3 contains 15 residues. CDR3 DNA sequence: TGTGCCAGCAGCACGGACAGGGCGAACACCGGGGAGCTGTTTTTT. It codes for CASSTDRANTGELFF.

This clone turned up a few times. The chain links TRBV6-8 to TRBJ2-3; no clear D gene. Germline assignment: CDR1 MNHGY and CDR2 SAAAGT. The V and J ends lost 5 bases and 0 bases respectively, with 9 bases between them. The CDR3 totals 14 residues. CDR3 nucleotides: TGTGCCAGCAGTCCGCGCTGGAGCACAGATACGCAGTATTTT. Translated, it gives CASSPRWSTDTQYF.

The chain couples TRBV5-1 to TRBJ2-3; D may be TRBD2 (7 bases). The CDR3 covers 16 residues. The germline CDR1 and CDR2 sequences are SGHRS and YFSETQ. V gave up 2 bases and J gave up 3 bases, with 16 bases separating them. The CDR3 DNA reads TGCGCCAGCAGCTTCGGGGGGCAAGGAGAGACAGATACGCAGTATTTT. Translated: CASSFGGQGETDTQYF. The full variable domain, in which reference TRBV5-1 and TRBJ2-3 provide the parts outside the CDR3, is KAGVTQTPRYLIKTRGQQVTLSCSPISGHRSVSWYQQTPGQGLQFLFEYFSETQRNKGNFPGRFSGRQFSNSRSEMNVSTLELGDSALYLCASSFGGQGETDTQYFGPGTRLTVL.

The V gene is TRBV6-8, the J gene TRBJ2-7; TRBD1 aligns across 7 bases. The junction had 8 bases not matched to a gene; V was cut back by 6 bases and J by 0 bases. CDR3 length: 15 amino acids. Looked up from germline, CDR1 is MNHGY and CDR2 is SAAAGT. CDR3 in amino acids: CASRLTGVSSYEQYF. The CDR3 region has the DNA TGTGCCAGCAGGCTCACAGGGGTGAGCTCCTACGAGCAGTACTTC.